The present T cell receptor beta chain was sequenced within a study of neoadjuvant anti-PD-1 for oral cavity cancer. Overall study: Around day 43, patients without progression received a fourth nivolumab dose before surgery. Study-level results: Higher pretreatment Treg/Th17 ratios tracked higher pretreatment blood clonality.

This clone was recorded once. Its antigen is undetermined. Measured with immunoSEQ multiplex PCR; TCRdb has only the in-frame clones, and not every one. The sample contains 17,000 or so clones, around two thirds of which appear only once. Germline CDR1 is MNHNS and CDR2 is SASEGT. This CDR3 comprises 13 residues. Trimming shortened V by 2 bases and J by 2 bases, and 7 bases separated the two germline ends. The starting material was PBMCs, obtained before nivolumab (anti-PD-1) treatment. The chain combines TRBV6-1 with TRBJ2-7; D is unresolved. This TCR was recovered from a person between 40 and 80 years old with oral cavity squamous cell carcinoma. This CDR3 reads CASSEKGTYEQYF. The CDR3 DNA follows: TGTGCCAGCAGTGAAAAGGGTACCTACGAGCAGTACTTC.